Sequencing of this TCR beta chain was carried out in a study of cytomegalovirus exposure and HLA in healthy donors. Whole-study context: One earlier analysis, a look at about 179 million T cells, found approximately 120 million unique TCR beta sequences.

Study-level results: Reportedly, a later analysis found an Asian-associated ancestry cluster had fewer N-insertions than the approximately 640-donor mean. As a later analysis showed, a missense DCLRE1C variant was linked to trimming of TCR beta V- and J-genes. Common viral pathogens seemed to be connected with several of the most significant clusters, according to a later analysis.

In regard to this clone: The antigen remains undetermined.

CDR1 and CDR2 (germline): SGHTA, FQGTGA. The V end lost 3 bases, the J end lost 7 bases, and 7 bases lay between the germline ends. The CDR3 length is 12 residues. The PCR employed 60 Vbeta primers together with 13 Jbeta primers. Generated by immunoSEQ multiplex PCR, the TCRdb table keeps only in-frame clones and is missing some. The sample carries under 80,000 clones, approximately 72% recorded once. The material sequenced was PBMCs. This clonotype originated in a man aged 50 to 59 in good health and CMV-seropositive. V is TRBV7-3 and J is TRBJ2-1; no reliable D call. The CDR3 sequence: CASSLARNEQFF. The DNA of the CDR3 is TGTGCCAGCAGCTTGGCACGAAATGAGCAGTTCTTC.